This note documents a single T cell receptor beta chain sequence. These data belong to a study of blood T cells in healthy people across ages. V dropped 4 bases and J dropped 7; count of bases not matched to a gene: 12. The CDR3 sequence is 16 residues long. The germline V gene has CDR1 MGHRA and CDR2 YSYEKL. PCR was performed a second time for roughly 7 to 12 cycles using a sample-barcoded 5' primer and a J-beta primer mix. No fewer than 3 million CDR3-containing paired-end reads came from each sample. One entry per CDR3 protein results from TCRdb running MiXCR on the 5' RACE reads. The data show 950,000 to 1,200,000 distinct CDR3 sequences, about two fifths seen once.

Specimen: blood. The receptor comes from a man between 18 and 29 years old in good health. The rearrangement uses TRBV4-1 and TRBJ2-1; 8 nucleotides match TRBD1. CDR3 coding DNA: TGCGCCAGCAGCCTCTTCCCGGGACAGGAAGTTAATGAGCAGTTCTTC. Its translation is CASSLFPGQEVNEQFF.